Each of the 22 T cell receptor beta chains below was sequenced from the same sample in a study of neurological immune-mediated disorders. TCRdb reprocessed the 5' RACE reads with MiXCR, giving one entry per CDR3 protein. Among tens of thousands of distinct CDR3 sequences, about 3.5% were seen once, and the ten largest hold approximately 6.3%. The sequenced sample was PBMCs. The receptors derive from a man aged 35 to 55 with multiple sclerosis.

This clonotype was seen a few times. The V and J genes are TRBV11-2 and TRBJ2-5; D uncertain. Germline-derived CDR1 and CDR2 are SGHAT and FQNNGV. The V end lost 1 base, the J end lost 3 bases, and 12 bases lay between the germline ends. The length of the CDR3 is 15 residues. CDR3 sequence (DNA): TGTGCCAGCAGCTTAGGGGCTAAAACAAAAGAGACCCAGTACTTC. It codes for CASSLGAKTKETQYF.

The chain has TRBV30 and TRBJ2-5; no clear D gene. Germline-derived CDR1 and CDR2 are GTSNPN and SVGIG (reference sequence). The CDR3 is made up of 13 amino acids. V lost 1 base and J 2 bases, leaving 8 bases between the germline ends. In DNA form, the CDR3 reads TGTGCCTGGAGTGATGGTTGGCAAGAGACCCAGTACTTC. The encoded protein is CAWSDGWQETQYF.

The table lists this clonotype with many counts. Here the CDR3 reads CASSYRGGETQYF. In DNA form, the CDR3 reads TGTGCCAGCAGCTACAGGGGGGGAGAGACCCAGTACTTC. This sequence joins TRBV3-1 and TRBJ2-5; D is possibly TRBD1 (8 bases). This CDR3 spans 13 amino acids. The V end lost 5 bases, the J end lost 4 bases, and 11 bases lay between the germline ends. From germline, CDR1 is LGHDT and CDR2 YNNKEL (reference sequence).

This clonotype has a count of ten or more. This rearrangement joins TRBV25-1 to TRBJ2-1; the match to TRBD2 covers 10 bases. Germline-derived CDR1 and CDR2 are MGHDK and SYGVNS. Trimming removed 6 bases from V and 5 bases from J; junction bases left unmatched: 7. CDR3 length: 15 residues. The CDR3 protein is CASRGAGGAHNEQFF. The DNA of the CDR3 is TGTGCCAGCAGAGGAGCGGGGGGGGCCCACAATGAGCAGTTCTTC.

This clonotype has a count of ten or more. The genes are TRBV10-3 and TRBJ2-1, with TRBD1 matching 7 bases. Per germline, CDR1 ENHRY and CDR2 SYGVKD. The J segment lost 4 bases and the V segment lost 0 bases, leaving 6 bases of the junction unmatched. This CDR3 contains 16 residues. The CDR3 region has the DNA TGTGCCATCAGTGAGTCGAAGGGGGCGATGTACAATGAGCAGTTCTTC. This codes for CAISESKGAMYNEQFF.

This clonotype was recorded at least ten times. The chain links TRBV6-5 to TRBJ1-4; D is uncertain. Germline-derived CDR1 and CDR2 are MNHEY and SVGAGI. CDR3 length equals 15 residues. Trimming shortened V by 5 bases and J by 6 bases, and 16 bases separated the two germline ends. Here the CDR3 DNA reads TGTGCCAGCAGTAACCTCCGTAGGCCGTATGAAAAACTGTTTTTT. Translated: CASSNLRRPYEKLFF.

At least ten counts were recorded for this clonotype. The chain recombines TRBV20-1 with TRBJ2-2; TRBD2 aligns across 8 bases. The CDR3 runs 15 residues. The trim removed 5 bases at V and 7 bases at J, leaving 12 bases unmatched. The germline V gene has CDR1 DFQATT and CDR2 SNEGSKA (reference sequence). CDR3: CSASRDGGAFGELFF. Here the CDR3 DNA reads TGCAGTGCTTCCCGAGACGGGGGGGCCTTCGGGGAGCTGTTTTTT.

This clonotype was seen a handful of times. The V call is TRBV28, the J call TRBJ2-6; D unresolved. V was pared by 1 base and J by 1 base, with 5 bases between. The CDR3 covers 15 residues. Germline values: CDR1 MDHEN, CDR2 SYDVKM. In nucleotides, the CDR3 is TGTGCCAGCAGTTTATTGGGGTCTGGGGCCAACGTCCTGACTTTC. As protein: CASSLLGSGANVLTF.

This clonotype has only a few counts. This chain uses TRBV5-1 with TRBJ1-1, with 7 bases fitting TRBD1. J gave up 1 base and V 5 bases, and 8 bases lay outside the gene matches. Germline V gives CDR1 SGHRS, CDR2 YFSETQ. This CDR3 contains 15 residues. The CDR3 is CASRGQDVGNTEAFF. For the CDR3, the DNA is TGCGCCAGCAGAGGACAGGACGTAGGGAACACTGAAGCTTTCTTT.

The sample holds many counts of this clonotype. The chain is built from TRBV12-3 or TRBV12-4 and TRBJ1-1; D ambiguous. Between the trimmed V and J ends, which lost 3 bases and 3 bases, there was a span of 8 bases. This CDR3 has 13 residues. This chain's CDR3 is CASSFETYTEAFF. The DNA of the CDR3 is TGTGCCAGCAGTTTCGAGACTTACACTGAAGCTTTCTTT.

The chain combines TRBV7-9 with TRBJ2-2, with 8 bases identical to TRBD2. The ends lost 5 bases at V and 4 bases at J; junction bases unmatched: 9. This CDR3 region has 16 residues. The germline V gene has CDR1 SEHNR and CDR2 FQNEAQ (reference sequence). The CDR3 sequence is CASSRTGGFGTGELFF. CDR3 in DNA: TGTGCCAGCAGCCGGACGGGAGGGTTCGGCACCGGGGAGCTGTTTTTT.

This clonotype was seen at least ten times. The V call is TRBV2, the J call TRBJ1-4; 10 bases line up with TRBD1. The CDR3 is 14 amino acids. CDR1 is SNHLY and CDR2 is FYNNEI in the germline V gene. J was trimmed by 8 bases and V by 6 bases; bases with no gene match: 6. As DNA, the CDR3 is TGTGCCAGCAGGACGGGACAGGGGTTGGAAAAACTGTTTTTT. Its protein is CASRTGQGLEKLFF.

This clonotype was seen ten or more times. V usage is TRBV12-3 or TRBV12-4 and J usage is TRBJ2-2; D is undetermined. Trimming left V 5 bases short and J 0 bases short, with 13 bases between. This CDR3 has 16 amino acids. The DNA for the CDR3 is TGTGCCAGCAGTCTATTGCCCAGCACGAACACCGGGGAGCTGTTTTTT. This codes for CASSLLPSTNTGELFF.

This clonotype appeared many times. The chain recombines TRBV12-3 or TRBV12-4 with TRBJ2-3; 10 nucleotides line up with TRBD2. The CDR3 runs 16 residues. J was trimmed by 0 bases and V by 5 bases; bases with no gene match: 5. The chain's CDR3 is CASSPFSGGSTDTQYF. DNA of the CDR3: TGTGCCAGCAGTCCATTTAGCGGGGGGAGCACAGATACGCAGTATTTT.

At least ten counts were recorded for this clonotype. The rearrangement links TRBV20-1 to TRBJ2-4, with TRBD1 matching 7 bases. The CDR3 sequence is 14 residues long. J was trimmed by 8 bases and V by 8 bases; bases with no gene match: 15. CDR1 DFQATT and CDR2 SNEGSKA come from the germline V gene (reference sequence). CDR3 bases: TGCAGTATTGGAAACAGGGGCCACGGGGACATTCAGTACTTC. Translated: CSIGNRGHGDIQYF.

This clonotype was counted ten times or more. The chain couples TRBV6-5 to TRBJ2-7; 7 nucleotides line up with TRBD1. The V gene end was trimmed by 6 bases and the J gene end by 3 bases; junction bases not matched to a gene: 5. The germline V gene encodes CDR1 MNHEY and CDR2 SVGAGI. The length of the CDR3 is 13 residues. CDR3 sequence: CASSSGQLYEQYF. CDR3 DNA: TGTGCCAGCAGCTCGGGACAGCTCTACGAGCAGTACTTC.

This clonotype was seen many times. The chain carries TRBV6-6 and TRBJ2-6; tentatively, D is TRBD2 (5 bases). The germline V gene has CDR1 MNHNY and CDR2 SVGAGI (reference sequence). Trimming pared 9 bases from V and 0 bases from J, leaving 12 bases between. This CDR3 is built from 15 residues. CDR3 nucleotides: TGTGCCAGTTACCAACGGGGCTCTGGGGCCAACGTCCTGACTTTC. Translation gives CASYQRGSGANVLTF.

This clonotype has more than one count but fewer than ten. V and J are TRBV5-4 and TRBJ2-1, with TRBD2 as a possible D gene (6 bases). This CDR3 has 16 amino acids. Germline CDR1 is SGHNT and CDR2 is YYREEE (reference sequence). V lost 6 bases and J 6 bases, leaving 22 bases between the germline ends. DNA of the CDR3: TGTGCCAGCACCGACGGGAGAAGACGCGATTCCAATGAGCAGTTCTTC. It translates to CASTDGRRRDSNEQFF.

In its sample, this clonotype was seen a few times. A read error may produce the germline difference seen at one junction end. The chain uses TRBV9 and TRBJ1-5, with a tentative D call TRBD1 (6 bases). The CDR3 runs 14 residues. Per germline, CDR1 SGDLS and CDR2 YYNGEE. This chain's CDR3 is CASSVGGAGQPQNF. CDR3 nucleotide sequence: TGTGCCAGCAGCGTAGGGGGGGCCGGGCAGCCCCAGAATTTT.

With regard to this clonotype: This may be a read error, as it is one base from a much larger clone. The rearrangement links TRBV9 to TRBJ2-3; D could derive from TRBD1 or TRBD2 (6 bases each). The CDR3 loop spans 14 amino acids. From germline, CDR1 is SGDLS and CDR2 YYNGEE. The DNA of the CDR3 is TGTACCAGCAGCGTGGAGGGGGGTAGAGATACGCAGTATTTT. It specifies CTSSVEGGRDTQYF.

This clonotype was detected many times. The J gene is TRBJ2-1, the V gene TRBV6-2 or TRBV6-3, with D maybe TRBD2 (7 bases). The V gene's germline CDR1 is MNHEY and CDR2 SVGEGT. The V end lost 8 bases, the J end lost 3 bases, and 11 bases lay between the germline ends. The CDR3 runs 13 residues. DNA for the CDR3: TGTGCCAGCGGGGGGGCTGGCTACAATGAGCAGTTCTTC. Encoded protein: CASGGAGYNEQFF.

This clonotype was seen many times. V and J are TRBV5-1 and TRBJ1-1; D is perhaps TRBD1 (5 bases). This CDR3 contains 16 residues. Looked up from germline, CDR1 is SGHRS and CDR2 is YFSETQ. V was clipped by 4 bases and J by 3 bases, with 19 bases between them. CDR3 loop: CASSLSPSLQDTEAFF. Here the CDR3 DNA reads TGCGCCAGCAGCCTCAGCCCCTCCTTACAGGACACTGAAGCTTTCTTT.